One sample yielded the 17 T cell receptor beta chains listed below, sequenced in a study of blood T cell repertoires in COVID-19 (dated by TCRdb to the early 2020s). The library was generated by the immunoSEQ multiplex PCR assay. TCRdb retrieved this table from immuneACCESS and kept in-frame rearrangements only. Not all clones are present; in checked studies, unresolved V genes account for under half, and no reason is known for the remainder. This sample comprises just over 250,000 clones, around 80% of them detected only once. The ten largest clones capture around 4.1% of the sample. The specimen was PBMCs or T cells enriched from blood (not recorded which). These receptors were obtained from a man aged 25-45 years with acute COVID-19.

The rearrangement uses TRBV19 and TRBJ2-1; 11 bases align to TRBD2. CDR1 and CDR2 (germline): LNHDA, SQIVND (reference sequence). This CDR3 is 15 amino acids long. Trimming at V came to 2 bases and at J to 8 bases, leaving 5 bases not matched to a gene. CDR3 DNA: TGTGCCAGTAGTATAACACTAGCGGGAGCATATGAGCAGTTCTTC. This gives the protein CASSITLAGAYEQFF.

V and J are TRBV4-1 and TRBJ1-4, with D unresolved. This CDR3 contains 15 residues. The ends were cut back, 5 bases at V and 7 bases at J, with 17 bases in the middle. Germline V lookup: CDR1 MGHRA, CDR2 YSYEKL. CDR3 sequence reads: CASSKIPPEGEKLFF. CDR3 bases: TGCGCCAGCAGCAAGATACCCCCAGAGGGTGAAAAACTGTTTTTT.

The DNA for the CDR3 is TGTGCCAGCAGTTCCGGATTGGGGGCCGTGGACACTGAAGCTTTCTTT. Translated: CASSSGLGAVDTEAFF. The chain recombines TRBV28 with TRBJ1-1; TRBD1 is a possible D gene (6 bases). The germline V gene encodes CDR1 MDHEN and CDR2 SYDVKM. V dropped 4 bases and J dropped 3 bases, with 18 bases sitting between them. CDR3 length: 16 amino acids.

This chain uses TRBV5-6 with TRBJ1-5; D remains ambiguous. V shed 2 bases and J shed 4 bases, with 7 bases lying between them. Germline lookup yields CDR1 SGHDT and CDR2 YYEEEE. CDR3 length equals 13 residues. The CDR3 DNA is TGTGCCAGCAGCTTAACAGCAAATCAGCCCCAGCATTTT. Amino acids: CASSLTANQPQHF. Complete variable domain (other parts from reference TRBV5-6 and TRBJ1-5): DAGVTQSPTHLIKTRGQQVTLRCSPKSGHDTVSWYQQALGQGPQFIFQYYEEEERQRGNFPDRFSGHQFPNYSSELNVNALLLGDSALYLCASSLTANQPQHFGDGTRLSIL.

This chain joins TRBV7-9 and TRBJ2-3; D not certain. Per the germline V gene, CDR1 is SEHNR and CDR2 is FQNEAQ (reference sequence). The CDR3 runs 15 residues. Trimming removed 4 bases at V and 4 bases at J, with 15 bases between. The CDR3 DNA reads as TGTGCCAGCAGCTCCTACCCAACCCTCGCAGATACGCAGTATTTT. Amino acids: CASSSYPTLADTQYF.

The chain recombines TRBV12-5 with TRBJ2-1; D possibly corresponds to TRBD1 (5 bases). Germline CDR1 is LGHNT and CDR2 is FRNRAP. With 3 bases removed from V and 4 bases from J, the gap between germline ends came to 16 bases. The CDR3 length is 16 residues. This chain's CDR3 is CASGLQVQGSYNEQFF. DNA of the CDR3: TGTGCTAGTGGTTTACAAGTTCAGGGTTCTTACAATGAGCAGTTCTTC. The full variable domain, completed using reference TRBV12-5 and TRBJ2-1, is DARVTQTPRHKVTEMGQEVTMRCQPILGHNTVFWYRQTMMQGLELLAYFRNRAPLDDSGMPKDRFSAEMPDATLATLKIQPSEPRDSAVYFCASGLQVQGSYNEQFFGPGTRLTVL.

The rearrangement links TRBV24-1 to TRBJ1-5, with D perhaps TRBD1 (6 bases). In germline, CDR1 is KGHDR, CDR2 SFDVKD. V lost 7 bases and J 1 base, leaving 13 bases between the germline ends. The CDR3 has 15 residues. In DNA form, the CDR3 reads TGTGCCACCAGCAGGGGTTTTCCGAGCAATCAGCCCCAGCATTTT. Protein sequence: CATSRGFPSNQPQHF.

The chain joins TRBV24-1 to TRBJ2-4; no reliable D call. The CDR3 runs 14 residues. Germline V gives CDR1 KGHDR, CDR2 SFDVKD. Trimming shortened V by 2 bases and J by 4 bases, and 8 bases separated the two germline ends. CDR3 nucleotide sequence: TGTGCCACCAGTGATTCTCGTGTGAAAAACATTCAGTACTTC. Translating it yields CATSDSRVKNIQYF.

V is TRBV12-3 or TRBV12-4 and J is TRBJ1-1; no reliable D call. CDR3 length equals 13 residues. Trimming shortened V by 5 bases and J by 1 base, and 8 bases separated the two germline ends. Written as DNA, the CDR3 is TGTGCCAGCAGTCTGACTTGGAACACTGAAGCTTTCTTT. As protein: CASSLTWNTEAFF.

The sample holds a few counts of this clone. The chain uses TRBV18 and TRBJ1-2, with TRBD1 identical over 8 bases. V lost 3 bases to trimming and J lost 5 bases; unmatched junction nucleotides: 11. Germline V gene lookup returns CDR1 KGHSH and CDR2 LQKENI. This CDR3 region has 16 residues. CDR3 DNA sequence: TGTGCCAGCTCACCTATCAGACAGGGGTTAGAGTATGGCTACACCTTC. This sequence encodes CASSPIRQGLEYGYTF.

The chain joins TRBV10-2 to TRBJ1-4; TRBD1 matches at 7 bases. This CDR3 comprises 12 residues. V shed 4 bases, J shed 8 bases, and the junction held 1 base outside the gene matches. Germline-derived CDR1 and CDR2 are WSHSY and SAAADI. Written as DNA, the CDR3 is TGCGCCAGCAGTGTGGGACAGGAAAAACTGTTTTTT. Residues: CASSVGQEKLFF.

The chain employs TRBV11-2 and TRBJ2-7, with D perhaps matching TRBD2 (5 bases). CDR3 size: 16 residues. The germline V gene has CDR1 SGHAT and CDR2 FQNNGV. V was pared by 5 bases and J by 3 bases, with 20 bases between. As DNA, the CDR3 is TGTGCCAGCAGCCCCTTGGCCCACTCGGGAATCTACGAGCAGTACGTC. It codes for CASSPLAHSGIYEQYV.

The gene calls are TRBV24-1 and TRBJ2-2; TRBD1 agrees at 10 bases. The CDR3 is 17 amino acids. J gave up 1 base and V 4 bases, and 5 bases lay outside the gene matches. The V gene's germline CDR1 is KGHDR and CDR2 SFDVKD. In nucleotides, the CDR3 is TGTGCCACCAGTGACCTACGGACAGGGGGGAACACCGGGGAGCTGTTTTTT. This gives the protein CATSDLRTGGNTGELFF.

By sample fraction, this clone is medium-sized (0.01 to 0.1%). The chain employs TRBV12-1 and TRBJ1-5. TRBV12-1 is designated a pseudogene. This CDR3 has 13 residues. CDR3 coding DNA: TGTGCCAGCAGCTTCTTACCGTCTAAGCCCCAGCATTTT. Translation: CASSFLPSKPQHF.

The genes are TRBV2 and TRBJ2-5, with D maybe TRBD2 (6 bases). The ends were cut back, 6 bases at V and 2 bases at J, with 16 bases in the middle. CDR3 size: 15 residues. The germline CDR1 and CDR2 sequences are SNHLY and FYNNEI. The DNA for the CDR3 is TGTGCCAGCAGGGGCGGGACCTTGGGGCAAGAGACCCAGTACTTC. As protein: CASRGGTLGQETQYF.

The chain joins TRBV19 to TRBJ1-5; D unclear. Deletions cut 3 bases from V and 3 bases from J, with 9 bases between. Germline loops: CDR1 LNHDA, CDR2 SQIVND (reference sequence). The CDR3 contains 14 residues. The CDR3 here is CASSIRQVNQPQHF. In nucleotides, the CDR3 is TGTGCCAGTAGTATCCGACAAGTCAATCAGCCCCAGCATTTT.

V gene TRBV3-1 (or the pseudogene TRBV3-2) combines with J gene TRBJ2-5, with 9 positions matching TRBD1. The CDR3 is 17 residues long. The germline V gene encodes CDR1 LGHDT and CDR2 YNNKEL (reference sequence). The V gene end was trimmed by 1 base and the J gene end by 3 bases; junction bases not matched to a gene: 9. The chain's CDR3 is CASSQVAGQGGEETQYF. The CDR3 DNA reads TGTGCCAGCAGCCAAGTGGCGGGACAGGGTGGGGAAGAGACCCAGTACTTC.